What follows are 20 T cell receptor beta chains derived from one specimen sequenced in a study of blood T cell repertoires in COVID-19. Produced via immunoSEQ multiplex PCR; TCRdb's table is partial and in-frame only. The table shows 120,000 to 150,000 clones, with roughly 89% occurring only once. The source material was PBMCs or T cells enriched from blood (not recorded which). The origin of the receptors is a woman in her fifties or sixties who had been exposed to COVID-19.

This sequence joins TRBV5-8 and TRBJ2-1, with 14 nucleotides matching TRBD2. The germline V gene has CDR1 SGHTS and CDR2 YDEGEE. The junction had 7 bases not matched to a gene; V was cut back by 4 bases and J by 4 bases. CDR3 length equals 17 residues. DNA of the CDR3: TGTGCCAGCAGCACTGGGACTAGCGGGAGCCGGTACAATGAGCAGTTCTTC. It translates to CASSTGTSGSRYNEQFF.

This chain connects TRBV7-9 to TRBJ2-2; D possibly corresponds to TRBD2 (5 bases). The ends were cut back, 1 base at V and 6 bases at J, with 15 bases in the middle. The CDR3 contains 16 residues. CDR1 is SEHNR and CDR2 is FQNEAQ in the germline V gene (reference sequence). CDR3 in amino acids: CASSLVLNSRAGELFF. CDR3 nucleotides: TGTGCCAGCAGCTTAGTTCTTAACTCGAGGGCCGGGGAGCTGTTTTTT.

The V call is TRBV30, the J call TRBJ2-6, with D possibly matching TRBD1 (5 bases). Germline V gives CDR1 GTSNPN, CDR2 SVGIG (reference sequence). The CDR3 spans 16 residues. V lost 0 bases, J lost 0 bases, and 9 bases lay in between. CDR3 bases: TGTGCCTGGAGTGTACTGACAGACTCTGGGGCCAACGTCCTGACTTTC. Translated, it gives CAWSVLTDSGANVLTF.

The chain has TRBV10-1 and TRBJ2-3, with D uncertain. The CDR3 is made up of 14 amino acids. Deletions cut 4 bases from V and 0 bases from J, with 8 bases between. Germline V gene lookup returns CDR1 WNHNN and CDR2 SYGVQD (reference sequence). CDR3 residues: CASSGRFSTDTQYF. The CDR3 coding sequence is TGCGCCAGCAGTGGCCGGTTTAGCACAGATACGCAGTATTTT.

In this sample, this clone is medium-sized. The rearrangement uses TRBV15 and TRBJ2-7, with 9 bases identical to TRBD1. Per germline, CDR1 LNHNV and CDR2 YYDKDF (reference sequence). The CDR3 covers 16 residues. The V segment lost 1 base and the J segment 3 bases; nucleotides outside the gene matches: 7. CDR3 in DNA: TGTGCCACCAGCAGAGGGCACAGGGGGCTTATCTACGAGCAGTACTTC. The encoded protein is CATSRGHRGLIYEQYF.

This sequence joins TRBV6-4 and TRBJ2-1; 10 bases fit TRBD2. The CDR3 contains 17 residues. V trimming: 3 bases; J trimming: 10 bases; junction bases outside the gene matches: 15. From germline, CDR1 is MRHNA and CDR2 SNTAGT. The CDR3 bases are TGTGCCAGCAGTGAGTCTAGCGGGGGAGGTTCACCCCCCGAGCAGTTCTTC. As protein: CASSESSGGGSPPEQFF.

This rearrangement joins TRBV5-3 to TRBJ1-1, with D maybe TRBD1 (6 bases). TRBV5-3 is an ORF; its function is uncertain. The CDR3 loop spans 14 amino acids. Trimming took 3 bases from V and 7 from J, leaving 16 bases between them. The CDR3 sequence: CARSSGTSTVEAFF. The CDR3 DNA reads TGTGCCAGAAGCTCTGGGACATCAACCGTTGAAGCTTTCTTT.

The rearrangement uses TRBV28 and TRBJ2-2; TRBD2 matches 7 bases. Germline V gene lookup returns CDR1 MDHEN and CDR2 SYDVKM. This CDR3 spans 13 amino acids. Unmatched junction bases numbered 8, after V lost 6 bases and J lost 10 bases. CDR3 sequence reads: CASRYSGSVELFF. The DNA of the CDR3 is TGTGCCAGCAGATATAGCGGGTCCGTGGAGCTGTTTTTT.

The chain combines TRBV5-4 with TRBJ1-3; D possibly corresponds to TRBD1 (5 bases). Trimming cost V 0 bases and J 3 bases, with 10 bases left between them. The germline CDR1 and CDR2 sequences are SGHNT and YYREEE (reference sequence). This CDR3 region has 15 residues. This CDR3 reads CASSLAGNRGNTIYF. CDR3 in DNA: TGTGCCAGCAGCTTGGCAGGGAATCGTGGAAACACCATATATTTT.

This rearrangement joins TRBV7-9 to TRBJ1-4, with D possibly being TRBD1 (5 bases). This CDR3 region has 16 residues. Trimming removed 5 bases at V and 3 bases at J, with 16 bases between. The germline gives CDR1 SEHNR, CDR2 FQNEAQ (reference sequence). The CDR3 loop reads CASSASAGLSNEKLFF. The CDR3 DNA reads as TGTGCCAGCAGCGCCTCCGCGGGACTGTCTAATGAAAAACTGTTTTTT.

The V call is TRBV2, the J call TRBJ1-5; no clear D. V was pared by 1 base and J by 7 bases, with 17 bases between. This CDR3 has 16 amino acids. Per the germline V gene, CDR1 is SNHLY and CDR2 is FYNNEI. CDR3 coding DNA: TGTGCCAGCAGTGAAGTCGCGCCTCGGCGGGGACAGCCCCAGCATTTT. Translation gives CASSEVAPRRGQPQHF. Full variable domain (missing parts from reference TRBV2 and TRBJ1-5): EPEVTQTPSHQVTQMGQEVILRCVPISNHLYFYWYRQILGQKVEFLVSFYNNEISEKSEIFDDQFSVERPDGSNFTLKIRSTKLEDSAMYFCASSEVAPRRGQPQHFGDGTRLSIL.

The J gene is TRBJ1-4, the V gene TRBV19, with D perhaps TRBD1 (5 bases). The CDR3 consists of 14 residues. Germline V gene lookup returns CDR1 LNHDA and CDR2 SQIVND (reference sequence). Deletions cut 2 bases from V and 4 bases from J, with 8 bases between. The CDR3 region has the DNA TGTGCCAGTAGTATACAGGGCGTTAATGAAAAACTGTTTTTT. It translates to CASSIQGVNEKLFF.

The chain employs TRBV5-1 and TRBJ1-1; 10 bases map to TRBD1. Trimming at V came to 4 bases and at J to 6 bases, leaving 9 bases not matched to a gene. The CDR3 covers 15 residues. The V gene's germline CDR1 is SGHRS and CDR2 YFSETQ. For the CDR3, the DNA is TGCGCCAGCAGCCCTACCGGGACAGGGGTCGCTGAAGCTTTCTTT. Translation gives CASSPTGTGVAEAFF.

The CDR3 reads CASSSRAGGSNTGELFF. The CDR3 bases are TGTGCCAGCAGCTCCAGAGCGGGGGGTTCGAACACCGGGGAGCTGTTTTTT. V gene TRBV9 combines with J gene TRBJ2-2; 9 bases agree with TRBD2. The CDR3 runs 17 residues. Germline CDR1 reads SGDLS; CDR2 reads YYNGEE. Trimming at V came to 4 bases and at J to 0 bases, leaving 7 bases not matched to a gene. Full variable domain (remainder filled in from reference TRBV9 and TRBJ2-2): DSGVTQTPKHLITATGQRVTLRCSPRSGDLSVYWYQQSLDQGLQFLIQYYNGEERAKGNILERFSAQQFPDLHSELNLSSLELGDSALYFCASSSRAGGSNTGELFFGEGSRLTVL.

The genes are TRBV2 and TRBJ1-5; D remains unclear. V lost 6 bases to trimming and J lost 5 bases, with 11 bases between them. This CDR3 has 13 residues. CDR1 is SNHLY and CDR2 is FYNNEI in the germline V gene. CDR3 residues: CASRGRLYQPQHF. The CDR3 DNA is TGTGCCAGCAGGGGGAGACTGTATCAGCCCCAGCATTTT.

V and J are TRBV18 and TRBJ1-3, with TRBD1 matching over 9 bases. The V segment lost 4 bases and the J segment 3 bases; nucleotides outside the gene matches: 4. There are 15 residues in the CDR3. Germline V gives CDR1 KGHSH, CDR2 LQKENI. The CDR3, as DNA: TGTGCCAGCTCACAGGACAGGGGATATGGAAACACCATATATTTT. As protein: CASSQDRGYGNTIYF.

This sequence joins TRBV15 and TRBJ2-1; a possible D gene is TRBD1 (6 bases). The V gene's germline CDR1 is LNHNV and CDR2 YYDKDF (reference sequence). The V end was cut by 3 bases, the J end by 3 bases, with 12 bases between. There are 15 residues in the CDR3. CDR3 nucleotide sequence: TGTGCCACCAGCAGCACACAGGGCGGCTACAATGAGCAGTTCTTC. Its protein product is CATSSTQGGYNEQFF.

The CDR3 DNA reads TGTGCCAGCAGCGTAGCGGCGGGCCCCTTGGGGGAGCAGTACTTC. As protein: CASSVAAGPLGEQYF. The V and J genes are TRBV9 and TRBJ2-7; D possibly corresponds to TRBD2 (5 bases). The germline V gene encodes CDR1 SGDLS and CDR2 YYNGEE. V dropped 0 bases and J dropped 7 bases, with 17 bases sitting between them. The CDR3 has 15 amino acids.

The chain combines TRBV9 with TRBJ1-1; D remains unclear. Germline V gives CDR1 SGDLS, CDR2 YYNGEE. This CDR3 spans 12 amino acids. V was clipped by 4 bases and J by 13 bases, with 17 bases between them. The CDR3 protein is CASSPRLGTVFF. In DNA, the CDR3 is TGTGCCAGCAGCCCAAGACTGGGTACTGTTTTCTTT.

This chain connects TRBV9 to TRBJ2-5; possibly TRBD2 for D (5 bases). The V end lost 2 bases, the J end lost 5 bases, and 7 bases lay between the germline ends. The germline CDR1 and CDR2 sequences are SGDLS and YYNGEE. The CDR3 has 12 residues. This chain's CDR3 is CASSVTGETQYF. CDR3 DNA: TGTGCCAGCAGCGTGACGGGGGAGACCCAGTACTTC.